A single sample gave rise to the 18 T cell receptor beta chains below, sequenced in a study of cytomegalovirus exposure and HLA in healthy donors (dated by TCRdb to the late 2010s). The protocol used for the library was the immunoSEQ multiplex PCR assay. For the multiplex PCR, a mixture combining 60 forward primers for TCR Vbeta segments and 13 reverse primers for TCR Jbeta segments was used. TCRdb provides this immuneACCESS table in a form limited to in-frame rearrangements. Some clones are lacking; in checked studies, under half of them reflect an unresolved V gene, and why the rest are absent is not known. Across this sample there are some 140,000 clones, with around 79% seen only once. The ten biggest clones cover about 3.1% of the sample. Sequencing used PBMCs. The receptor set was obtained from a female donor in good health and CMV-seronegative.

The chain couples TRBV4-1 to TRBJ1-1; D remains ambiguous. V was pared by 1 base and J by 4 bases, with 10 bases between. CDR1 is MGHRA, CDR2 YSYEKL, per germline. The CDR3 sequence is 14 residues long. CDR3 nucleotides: TGCGCCAGCAGCCAAGCGCCGCGGATCACTGAAGCTTTCTTT. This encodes CASSQAPRITEAFF.

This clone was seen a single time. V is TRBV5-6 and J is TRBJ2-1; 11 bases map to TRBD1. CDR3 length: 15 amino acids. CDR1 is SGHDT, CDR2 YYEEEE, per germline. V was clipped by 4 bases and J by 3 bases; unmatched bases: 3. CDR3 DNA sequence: TGTGCCAGCAGCCCCGGGACAGGGGGCTACAATGAGCAGTTCTTC. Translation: CASSPGTGGYNEQFF.

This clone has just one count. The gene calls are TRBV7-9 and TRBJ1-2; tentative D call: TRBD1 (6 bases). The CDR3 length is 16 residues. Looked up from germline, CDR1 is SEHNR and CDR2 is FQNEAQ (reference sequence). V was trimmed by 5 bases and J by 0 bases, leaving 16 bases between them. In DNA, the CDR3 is TGTGCCAGCAGCCCATTACAGGGTGCGGCTAACTATGGCTACACCTTC. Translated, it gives CASSPLQGAANYGYTF.

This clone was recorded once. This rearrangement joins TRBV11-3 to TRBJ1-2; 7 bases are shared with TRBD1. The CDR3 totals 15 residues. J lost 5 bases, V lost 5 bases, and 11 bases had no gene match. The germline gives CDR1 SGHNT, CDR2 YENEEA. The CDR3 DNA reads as TGTGCCAGCAGCCACCGACAGGGTCCTTGGTATGGCTACACCTTC. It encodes CASSHRQGPWYGYTF.

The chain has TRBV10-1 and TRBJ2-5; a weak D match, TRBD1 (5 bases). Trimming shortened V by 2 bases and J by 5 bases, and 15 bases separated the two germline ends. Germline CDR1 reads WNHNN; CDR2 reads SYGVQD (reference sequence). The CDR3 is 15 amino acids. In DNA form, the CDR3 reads TGCGCCAGCAGTGAGACCCTGGCCAGGGATGAGACCCAGTACTTC. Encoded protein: CASSETLARDETQYF.

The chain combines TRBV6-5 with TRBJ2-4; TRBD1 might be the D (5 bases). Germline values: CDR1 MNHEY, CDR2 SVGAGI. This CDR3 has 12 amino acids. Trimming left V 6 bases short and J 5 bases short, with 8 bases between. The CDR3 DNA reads TGTGCCAGCAGGACCAGGGAAAACATTCAGTACTTC. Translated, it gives CASRTRENIQYF.

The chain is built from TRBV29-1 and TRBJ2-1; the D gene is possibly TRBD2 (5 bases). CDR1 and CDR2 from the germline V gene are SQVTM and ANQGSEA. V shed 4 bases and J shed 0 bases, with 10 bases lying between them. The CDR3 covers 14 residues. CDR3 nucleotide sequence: TGCAGCGTTGTATCGGGGAGCTCCTACAATGAGCAGTTCTTC. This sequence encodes CSVVSGSSYNEQFF.

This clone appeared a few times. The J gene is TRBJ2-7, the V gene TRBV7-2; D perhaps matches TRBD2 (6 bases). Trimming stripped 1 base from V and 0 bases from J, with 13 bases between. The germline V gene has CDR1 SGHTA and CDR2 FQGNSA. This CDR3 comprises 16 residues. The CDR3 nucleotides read TGTGCCAGCAGCTTAGGCCCGGCCGGGAGCTCCTACGAGCAGTACTTC. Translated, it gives CASSLGPAGSSYEQYF.

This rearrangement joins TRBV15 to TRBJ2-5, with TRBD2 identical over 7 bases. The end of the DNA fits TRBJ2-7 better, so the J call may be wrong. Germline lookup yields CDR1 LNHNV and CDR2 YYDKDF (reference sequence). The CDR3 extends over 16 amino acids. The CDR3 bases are TGTGCCACCAGCAGATCCCTAGCGGCAAGCTCCTACGAGCAGTACTTC. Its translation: CATSRSLAASSYEQYF.

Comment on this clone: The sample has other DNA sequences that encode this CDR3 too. Written as DNA, the CDR3 is TGTGCCAGCAGCTTAGGGCGGGATCAGCCCCAGCATTTT. It yields the protein CASSLGRDQPQHF. This chain links TRBV13 with TRBJ1-5; D is unresolved. This CDR3 is built from 13 residues. The V gene's germline CDR1 is PRHDT and CDR2 FYEKMQ (reference sequence). The germline V and J ends were trimmed by 0 bases and 5 bases, with 5 bases remaining between them.

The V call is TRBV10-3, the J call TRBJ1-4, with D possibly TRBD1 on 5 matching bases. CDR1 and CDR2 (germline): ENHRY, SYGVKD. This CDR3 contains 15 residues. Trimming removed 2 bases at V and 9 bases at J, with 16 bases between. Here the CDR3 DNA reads TGTGCCATCAGTGAGGAAGGAGGGGAAGTAAAAAAACTGTTTTTT. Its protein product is CAISEEGGEVKKLFF.

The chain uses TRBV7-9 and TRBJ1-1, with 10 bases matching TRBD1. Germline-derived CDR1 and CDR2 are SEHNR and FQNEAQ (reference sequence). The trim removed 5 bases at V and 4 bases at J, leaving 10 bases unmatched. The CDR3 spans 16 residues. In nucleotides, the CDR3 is TGTGCCAGCAGCGGCGGGACAGGGGTCTTGGGCACTGAAGCTTTCTTT. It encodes CASSGGTGVLGTEAFF.

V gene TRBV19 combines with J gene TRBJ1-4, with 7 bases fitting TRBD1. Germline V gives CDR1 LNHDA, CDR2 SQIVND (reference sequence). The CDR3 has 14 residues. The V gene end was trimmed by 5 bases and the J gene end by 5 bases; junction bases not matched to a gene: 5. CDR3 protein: CASSRDSLNEKLFF. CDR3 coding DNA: TGTGCCAGTAGTCGGGACAGCCTGAATGAAAAACTGTTTTTT.

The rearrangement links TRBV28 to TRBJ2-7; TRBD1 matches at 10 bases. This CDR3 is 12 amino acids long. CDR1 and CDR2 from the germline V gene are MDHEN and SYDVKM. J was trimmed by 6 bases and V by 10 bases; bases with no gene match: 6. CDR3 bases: TGTGCCACTGGGACAGGGGACCGCGAGCAGTACTTC. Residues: CATGTGDREQYF.

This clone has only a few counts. The CDR3 DNA is TGTGCCAGCAGCCCCCAGAGGGATCAGCCCCAGCATTTT. Protein product: CASSPQRDQPQHF. V usage is TRBV7-2 and J usage is TRBJ1-5; D unclear. Per the germline V gene, CDR1 is SGHTA and CDR2 is FQGNSA. The CDR3 sequence is 13 residues long. The V end lost 5 bases, the J end lost 5 bases, and 10 bases lay between the germline ends.

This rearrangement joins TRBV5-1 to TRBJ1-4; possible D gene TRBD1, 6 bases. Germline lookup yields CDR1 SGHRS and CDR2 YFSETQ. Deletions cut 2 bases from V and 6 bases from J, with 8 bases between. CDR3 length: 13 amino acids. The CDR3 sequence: CASSFGTYEKLFF. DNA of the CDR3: TGCGCCAGCAGCTTTGGGACATATGAAAAACTGTTTTTT.

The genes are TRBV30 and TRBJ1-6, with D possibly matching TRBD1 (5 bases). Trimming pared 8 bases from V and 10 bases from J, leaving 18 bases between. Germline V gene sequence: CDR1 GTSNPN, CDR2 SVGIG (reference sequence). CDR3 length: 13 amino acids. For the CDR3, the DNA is TGTGCCGCGCAAAGACAAGCAGGGTCACCCCTCCACTTT. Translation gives CAAQRQAGSPLHF.

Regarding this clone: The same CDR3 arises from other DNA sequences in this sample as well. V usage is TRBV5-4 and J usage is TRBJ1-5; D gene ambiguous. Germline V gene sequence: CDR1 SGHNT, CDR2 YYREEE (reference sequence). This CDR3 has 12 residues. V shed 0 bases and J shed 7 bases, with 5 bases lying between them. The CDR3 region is CASSLDSQPQHF. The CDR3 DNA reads TGTGCCAGCAGCTTGGACAGCCAGCCCCAGCATTTT.